These 24 T cell receptor beta chains were sequenced from one sample in a study of blood T cells in healthy people across ages. A second PCR of roughly 7 to 11 cycles used a sample-barcoded 5' primer and a J-beta primer mix. TCRdb fed the 5' RACE reads into MiXCR, producing one record per CDR3 protein. The sample records 1.4 million to 1.5 million distinct CDR3 sequences, about 40% being singletons. The sample was blood. These receptors were obtained from a woman under 30 in good health.

Only a few counts were recorded for this clonotype. This chain uses TRBV6-1 with TRBJ1-1; the D is unclear. The CDR3 length is 12 residues. Germline values: CDR1 MNHNS, CDR2 SASEGT. V was shortened by 7 bases and J by 6 bases, with 12 bases between the two germline ends. CDR3 nucleotide sequence: TGTGCCAGCAATTGGGCGGATGCTGAAGCTTTCTTT. Amino acids: CASNWADAEAFF.

The chain links TRBV25-1 to TRBJ2-5, with TRBD1 matching over 10 bases. Unmatched junction bases numbered 14, after V lost 5 bases and J lost 11 bases. Germline V lookup: CDR1 MGHDK, CDR2 SYGVNS. The CDR3 is 15 residues long. DNA for the CDR3: TGTGCCAGCAGTAGACAGGGGGCATGGTACAATGAGCAGTACTTC. It is translated as CASSRQGAWYNEQYF.

The sample holds one count of this clonotype. At one end, the junction sequence differs from germline, possibly due to a read error. The chain carries TRBV5-5 and TRBJ2-7; weak D call: TRBD1 (6 bases). The V gene's germline CDR1 is SGHKS and CDR2 YYEKEE (reference sequence). The CDR3 consists of 17 residues. Here the CDR3 reads CVSSSRATGDTSYEQYF. CDR3 in DNA: TGTGTCAGCAGCTCGAGGGCTACTGGGGACACTTCCTACGAGCAGTACTTC.

The chain combines TRBV10-3 with TRBJ2-5; D remains ambiguous. The V and J ends lost 4 bases and 4 bases respectively, with 16 bases between them. CDR3 length: 15 amino acids. Germline-derived CDR1 and CDR2 are ENHRY and SYGVKD. Here the CDR3 reads CAISANTGPGETQYF. The CDR3 nucleotides are TGTGCCATCAGTGCAAATACTGGCCCGGGAGAGACCCAGTACTTC.

This chain links TRBV6-5 with TRBJ1-1; D is unresolved. The ends were cut back, 3 bases at V and 1 base at J, with 15 bases in the middle. The CDR3 covers 16 residues. The germline CDR1 and CDR2 sequences are MNHEY and SVGAGI. The CDR3 protein is CASSYNPSGENTEAFF. DNA of the CDR3: TGTGCCAGCAGTTATAACCCCAGTGGTGAGAACACTGAAGCTTTCTTT.

Note on this clonotype: Relative to the germline gene, one junction end is altered; a read error may explain this. The rearrangement joins TRBV10-2 to TRBJ2-1; D unclear. Looked up from germline, CDR1 is WSHSY and CDR2 is SAAADI. This CDR3 is built from 14 residues. The CDR3 here is CASSLGLRYNEQFF. The CDR3 DNA reads TGTGCCAGCAGTTTAGGGCTGAGGTACAATGAGCAGTTCTTC.

Regarding this clonotype: A much larger clone differs by one base, so this may be a read error. The chain has TRBV29-1 and TRBJ2-1; no clear D. V was shortened by 3 bases and J by 8 bases, with 8 bases between the two germline ends. The CDR3 is 11 residues long. Germline assignment: CDR1 SQVTM and CDR2 ANQGSEA. In nucleotides, the CDR3 is TGCAGCGTTGAGCTCTCCGATGAGCAGTTCTTC. It translates to CSVELSDEQFF.

This rearrangement joins TRBV3-1 to TRBJ1-1; D remains ambiguous. The length of the CDR3 is 15 residues. The germline CDR1 and CDR2 sequences are LGHDT and YNNKEL (reference sequence). Trimming removed 4 bases from V and 5 bases from J, with 17 bases in between. CDR3 residues: CASSPMNPKGTEAFF. Here the CDR3 DNA reads TGTGCCAGCAGCCCGATGAACCCTAAGGGAACTGAAGCTTTCTTT.

This clonotype was picked up a small number of times. The V gene is TRBV13, the J gene TRBJ2-3; D may be TRBD1 (6 bases). The CDR3 spans 14 residues. The germline V and J ends were trimmed by 3 bases and 5 bases, with 12 bases remaining between them. Germline lookup yields CDR1 PRHDT and CDR2 FYEKMQ (reference sequence). Here the CDR3 reads CASSFGQNLDTQYF. CDR3 DNA: TGTGCCAGCAGCTTCGGACAGAACCTAGATACGCAGTATTTT.

This clonotype was picked up a small number of times. Written as DNA, the CDR3 is TGCAGCGTTGAACATGAGATAGGGCCCACAGATACGCAGTATTTT. Translated, it gives CSVEHEIGPTDTQYF. The chain uses TRBV29-1 and TRBJ2-3; no definite D call. Trimming pared 2 bases from V and 2 bases from J, leaving 14 bases between. Germline values: CDR1 SQVTM, CDR2 ANQGSEA. The CDR3 covers 15 residues.

The V and J genes are TRBV28 and TRBJ2-2, with TRBD1 matching 8 bases. Unmatched junction bases numbered 8, after V lost 5 bases and J lost 0 bases. This CDR3 region has 17 residues. The V gene's germline CDR1 is MDHEN and CDR2 SYDVKM. CDR3 protein: CASSQPTGASNTGELFF. DNA of the CDR3: TGTGCCAGCAGTCAACCGACAGGGGCGTCGAACACCGGGGAGCTGTTTTTT.

The chain couples TRBV20-1 to TRBJ1-2; 10 bases map to TRBD1. This CDR3 spans 15 amino acids. CDR1 and CDR2 from the germline V gene are DFQATT and SNEGSKA (reference sequence). The trim removed 1 base at V and 6 bases at J, leaving 8 bases unmatched. The CDR3, as DNA: TGCAGTGCTAGAGGGTTGGGACAGGGGCCCGATGGCTACACCTTC. Amino acids: CSARGLGQGPDGYTF.

This clonotype was found a few times. The chain employs TRBV27 and TRBJ2-4; D gene uncertain. The V end was cut by 1 base, the J end by 3 bases, with 4 bases between. Germline-derived CDR1 and CDR2 are MNHEY and SMNVEV (reference sequence). The CDR3 is 13 amino acids. The CDR3 region has the DNA TGTGCCAGCAGTTTATACGGCAAAAACATTCAGTACTTC. Translation gives CASSLYGKNIQYF.

J is TRBJ2-1 and V is TRBV11-2, with 11 nucleotides matching TRBD2. The J call is uncertain, as TRBJ2-7 better fits the DNA end. From germline, CDR1 is SGHAT and CDR2 FQNNGV. The CDR3 has 15 residues. In DNA form, the CDR3 reads TGTGCCAGCAGCTCAACTAGCGGGAGTTTCGATGAGCAGTACTTC. Translation: CASSSTSGSFDEQYF.

With regard to this clonotype: A much larger clone differs by one base, so this may be a read error. V gene TRBV28 combines with J gene TRBJ2-1; D is possibly TRBD1 (7 bases). CDR3 length equals 15 residues. Germline CDR1 MDHEN, CDR2 SYDVKM. The CDR3 bases are TGTGCCAGCAGCAGGGGGGACAGAGATTTCAATGAGCGGTTCTTC. As protein: CASSRGDRDFNERFF.

The chain uses TRBV29-1 and TRBJ2-3, with D uncertain. Germline CDR1 and CDR2: SQVTM and ANQGSEA. Trimming removed 2 bases from V and 1 base from J, with 7 bases in between. The CDR3 spans 13 residues. CDR3 protein: CSVEISRTDTQYF. Here the CDR3 DNA reads TGCAGCGTTGAAATTTCCCGCACAGATACGCAGTATTTT.

The gene calls are TRBV3-1 and TRBJ2-3; TRBD2 aligns across 9 bases. CDR1 and CDR2 (germline): LGHDT, YNNKEL (reference sequence). This CDR3 spans 15 amino acids. V gave up 1 base and J gave up 3 bases; unmatched junction bases: 2. The CDR3 nucleotides read TGTGCCAGCAGCCAAGCAGCGGGGGGTACAGATACGCAGTATTTT. It yields the protein CASSQAAGGTDTQYF.

This clonotype was counted many times. The chain combines TRBV29-1 with TRBJ2-3; TRBD2 might be the D (6 bases). The V end was cut by 7 bases, the J end by 2 bases, with 16 bases between. The CDR3 length is 14 residues. Germline values: CDR1 SQVTM, CDR2 ANQGSEA. The CDR3 DNA reads TGCAGCGCCTCGGGAGCCCAAAACACAGATACGCAGTATTTT. Translated: CSASGAQNTDTQYF.

This clonotype occurred a few times. The rearrangement uses TRBV20-1 and TRBJ1-6; TRBD1 matches 7 bases. Germline loops: CDR1 DFQATT, CDR2 SNEGSKA (reference sequence). The CDR3 contains 14 residues. V lost 0 bases and J lost 13; bases outside the gene matches: 9. The CDR3 DNA reads as TGCAGTGCTAGAGATGGGACAGTGGGTAACCCCCTCCACTTT. Protein product: CSARDGTVGNPLHF.

The chain uses TRBV9 and TRBJ2-5, with TRBD2 matching 8 bases. CDR3 length: 15 residues. V lost 2 bases, J lost 1 base, and 4 bases stayed unmatched. Germline CDR1 and CDR2: SGDLS and YYNGEE. CDR3 region: CASSVSGTPQETQYF. The CDR3 bases are TGTGCCAGCAGCGTTAGCGGGACCCCCCAAGAGACCCAGTACTTC.

The CDR3 is CASSLQRDTYGYTF. CDR3 coding DNA: TGTGCCAGCTCACTCCAACGGGACACCTATGGCTACACCTTC. The J gene is TRBJ1-2, the V gene TRBV18, with D possibly matching TRBD1 (6 bases). Looked up from germline, CDR1 is KGHSH and CDR2 is LQKENI. V was shortened by 4 bases and J by 4 bases, with 13 bases between the two germline ends. The CDR3 is 14 amino acids.

The table lists this clonotype with a few counts. The chain employs TRBV6-5 and TRBJ2-1, with D hard to call. The germline V and J ends were trimmed by 6 bases and 10 bases, with 19 bases remaining between them. The CDR3 is 14 residues long. Germline CDR1 is MNHEY and CDR2 is SVGAGI. As DNA, the CDR3 is TGTGCCAGCAGATTACAAGTAGCTAGTGCGGAGCAGTTCTTC. It encodes CASRLQVASAEQFF.

The chain has TRBV20-1 and TRBJ1-1; D not certain. Per the germline V gene, CDR1 is DFQATT and CDR2 is SNEGSKA (reference sequence). V was clipped by 3 bases and J by 1 base, with 6 bases between them. The CDR3 consists of 12 residues. The CDR3 loop reads CSASVPNTEAFF. The CDR3 coding sequence is TGCAGTGCTAGTGTCCCGAACACTGAAGCTTTCTTT.

This clonotype was counted once. This chain uses TRBV15 with TRBJ2-6, with D uncertain. Germline values: CDR1 LNHNV, CDR2 YYDKDF (reference sequence). The germline V and J ends were trimmed by 0 bases and 3 bases, with 15 bases remaining between them. There are 18 residues in the CDR3. CDR3 coding DNA: TGTGCCACCAGCAGAGACGGTGAGGTTTCTTTTGGGGCCAACGTCCTGACTTTC. It specifies CATSRDGEVSFGANVLTF.